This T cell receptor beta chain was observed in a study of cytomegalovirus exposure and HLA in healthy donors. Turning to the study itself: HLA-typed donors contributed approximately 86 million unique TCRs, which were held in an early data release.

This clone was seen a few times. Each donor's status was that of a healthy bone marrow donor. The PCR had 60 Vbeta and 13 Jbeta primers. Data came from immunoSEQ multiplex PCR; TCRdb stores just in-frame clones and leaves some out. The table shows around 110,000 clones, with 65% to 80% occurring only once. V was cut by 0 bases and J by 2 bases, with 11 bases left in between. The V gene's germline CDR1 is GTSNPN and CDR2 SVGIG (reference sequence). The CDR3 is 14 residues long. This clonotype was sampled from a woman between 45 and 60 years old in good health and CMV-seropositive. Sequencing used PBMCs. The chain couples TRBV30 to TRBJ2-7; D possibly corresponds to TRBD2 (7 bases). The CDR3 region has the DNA TGTGCCTGGAGTGTTAGAGGGGGGGCCTACGAGCAGTACTTC. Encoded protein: CAWSVRGGAYEQYF.